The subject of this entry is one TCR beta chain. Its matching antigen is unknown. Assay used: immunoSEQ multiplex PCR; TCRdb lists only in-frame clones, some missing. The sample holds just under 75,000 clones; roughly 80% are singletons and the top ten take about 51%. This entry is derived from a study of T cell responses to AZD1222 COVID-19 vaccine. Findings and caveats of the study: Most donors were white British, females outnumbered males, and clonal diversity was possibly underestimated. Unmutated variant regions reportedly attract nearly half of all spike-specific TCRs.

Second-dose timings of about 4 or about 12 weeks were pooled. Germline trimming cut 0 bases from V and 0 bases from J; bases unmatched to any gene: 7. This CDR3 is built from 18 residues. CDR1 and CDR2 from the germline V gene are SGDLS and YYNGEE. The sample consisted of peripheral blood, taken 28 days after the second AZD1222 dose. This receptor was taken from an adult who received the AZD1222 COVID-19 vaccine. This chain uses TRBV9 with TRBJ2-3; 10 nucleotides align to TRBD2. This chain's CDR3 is CASSVATASGGSTDTQYF. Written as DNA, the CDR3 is TGTGCCAGCAGCGTAGCAACGGCTAGCGGGGGAAGCACAGATACGCAGTATTTT.